This TCR beta chain was found in a study of T cells in localized non-small cell lung cancer (dated by TCRdb to the early 2020s). Background for the entire study: The study analyzed T cell repertoires of a few hundred early-stage NSCLC patients, comparing tumors and uninvolved tumor-adjacent lungs. The cohort was made up of some 240 treatment-naive NSCLC patients whose localized lung tumors had been resected. Of the NSCLC patients, around 130 were male and around 99 were female, and the mean age was approximately 64 years.

At diagnosis, peripheral blood, uninvolved tumor-adjacent lung and tumor were collected and stored as a combination of fresh-frozen and FFPE material. For TCR repertoire profiling, blood samples were analyzed as peripheral blood mononuclear cells. The investigation overall reported the following: Of the top 100 tumor clones, a median of roughly 53 were detected in paired uninvolved adjacent lung; 28 were also among that lung's top 100. Higher T cell density in blood was associated with longer overall survival, whereas higher clonality in adjacent lung was associated with shorter survival. Uninvolved tumor-adjacent lung showed the highest T cell clonality, higher than tumor, which suggests more focused antigenic responses in the uninvolved tumor-adjacent lung. Because multi-region sequencing of the tumors was not done, intratumor heterogeneity could not be ruled out. Because the study design was exploratory, TCR variables were selected using unadjusted p-values without false-discovery rate correction.

The immunoSEQ Assay was used to sequence TCR beta CDR3 regions from DNA. In the authors' own workflow: T cell density was computed as TCR beta template counts normalized to usable DNA estimated by amplifying housekeeping genes. Using the preseqR package, richness was estimated by extrapolating to 120,000 templates for tissue samples and 400,000 templates for PBMC samples. Clonality was taken to be one minus Pielou's evenness. Tissue-enriched TCRs were identified through differential abundance testing performed on productive amino-acid clonotypes, with a minimum total count of 5 and an alpha of 0.1. Repertoire overlap between compartments was quantified with the Jaccard Index and Morisita Overlap Index. GLIPH grouped TCR beta CDR3s together with public tetramer-defined viral CDR3s, and a viral motif had to include at least three viral sequences and also show V-gene enrichment. TCRdb retrieved this table from immuneACCESS and kept in-frame rearrangements only. Not all clones are present; in checked studies, unresolved V genes account for under half, and no reason is known for the remainder. Clonal size and the V and J genes are those of that table, whereas D and trimming came from the DNA. This sample has tens of thousands of clones in its table, and 88% of those were observed once. Clones ranked in the top ten supply 20% to 25% of the sample.

About this clone itself: The antigen it recognizes is unknown. No quality values exist for individual bases; no much larger clone is one base distant.

From cysteine to phenylalanine, the CDR3 is 13 amino acids long. The CDR3 DNA has 39 bases and is translated from base 1. V loses 4 bases of germline sequence and J loses 4 bases, and the interval between the two ends is 10 bases. For CDR1 and CDR2, the germline V gene lists SNHLY and FYNNEI. The sequence derives from a woman aged 35-70 years with stage I squamous cell lung carcinoma. Recombination connected TRBV2 to TRBJ1-1, with no confidently assigned D gene. The specimen comprised peripheral blood, sampled before any cancer treatment. The CDR3 is CASSGEAGTEAFF. The bases are TGTGCCAGCAGTGGGGAGGCAGGCACTGAAGCTTTCTTT.